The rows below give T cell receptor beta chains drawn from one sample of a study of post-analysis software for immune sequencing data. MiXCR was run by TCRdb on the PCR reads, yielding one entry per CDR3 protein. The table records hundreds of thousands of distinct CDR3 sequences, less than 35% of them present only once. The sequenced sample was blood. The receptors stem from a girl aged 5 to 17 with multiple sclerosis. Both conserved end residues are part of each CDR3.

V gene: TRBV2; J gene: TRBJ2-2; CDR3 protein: CASSILDATGELFF
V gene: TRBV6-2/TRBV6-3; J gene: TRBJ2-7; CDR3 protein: CASSYSGTGQGEQYF
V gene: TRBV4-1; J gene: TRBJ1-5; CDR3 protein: CASSQVGRGGNQPQHF
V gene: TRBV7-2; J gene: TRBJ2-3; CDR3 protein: CASSLNPLRGGGVAWNTQYF
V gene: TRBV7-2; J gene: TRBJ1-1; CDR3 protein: CASSLTGTGQFSTEAFF
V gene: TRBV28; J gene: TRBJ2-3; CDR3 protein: CVSSLSGTSTDTQYF
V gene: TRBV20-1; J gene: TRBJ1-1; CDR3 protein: CSATPHSNTEAFF
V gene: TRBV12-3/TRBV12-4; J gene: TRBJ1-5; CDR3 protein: CASSDTGGNQPQHF
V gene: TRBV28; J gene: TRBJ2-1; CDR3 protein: CASSAGLAVNEQFF
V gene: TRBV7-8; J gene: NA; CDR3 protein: CASSQGSAFGRDNEQYF
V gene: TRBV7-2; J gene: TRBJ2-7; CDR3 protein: CASSLEQGHWTYEQYF
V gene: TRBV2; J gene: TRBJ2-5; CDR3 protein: CASKKGLAGGHETQYF
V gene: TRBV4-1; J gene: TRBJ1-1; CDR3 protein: CASSPGQGPTEAFF
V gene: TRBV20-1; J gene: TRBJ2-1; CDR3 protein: CSAREGRGRAEQFF
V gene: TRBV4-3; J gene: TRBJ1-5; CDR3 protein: CASSQRTGAHSYQPQHF
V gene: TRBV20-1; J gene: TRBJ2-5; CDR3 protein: CSANTARGETQYF
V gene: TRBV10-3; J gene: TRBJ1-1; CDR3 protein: CAISDISRNTEAFF
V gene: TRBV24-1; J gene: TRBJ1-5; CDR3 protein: CATRAGQGSDQPQHF
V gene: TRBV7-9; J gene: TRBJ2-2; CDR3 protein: CASSPRLASTGELFF
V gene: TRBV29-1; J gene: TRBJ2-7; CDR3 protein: CSVAVTGGEQYF
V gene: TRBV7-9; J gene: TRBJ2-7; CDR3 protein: CASSLDPWTRYYEQYF
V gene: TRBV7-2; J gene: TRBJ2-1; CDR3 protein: CASSFTVVYNEQFF
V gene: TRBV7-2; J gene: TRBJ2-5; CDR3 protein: CASSEGRHRVTQYF